This entry is about one TCR beta chain. The antigen is not known. The authors ran a second PCR of about 6 to 11 cycles using a sample-barcoded 5' primer and a J-beta primer mix. Each CDR3 protein is one row after TCRdb ran MiXCR on the 5' RACE reads. Of roughly 1.4 million distinct CDR3 sequences listed, roughly 60% were seen once; the top ten hold roughly 6.3%. These data come from a study of blood T cells in healthy people across ages. There were healthy Caucasian individuals from Russia, aged roughly 6 to 100, serving as donors. No fewer than 5.5 micrograms of total RNA were isolated from every sample. Study results and limitations: The study found TCR beta diversity correlated strongly with naive T cell percentage. Long-lived donors exceeded aged donors in naive CD4+ cells and diversity.

Germline assignment: CDR1 MNHNY and CDR2 SVGAGI (reference sequence). The CDR3 has 13 amino acids. V gave up 4 bases and J gave up 0 bases, with 6 bases separating them. The rearrangement joins TRBV6-6 to TRBJ1-1; D gene unclear. What was sequenced was blood. The receptor was derived from a man aged 18 to 30 in good health. CDR3 amino acids: CASSSSVNTEAFF. The DNA for the CDR3 is TGTGCCAGCAGTTCCTCGGTGAACACTGAAGCTTTCTTT.